The 9 T cell receptor beta chains given below trace back to one sample, sequenced in a study of blood T cell repertoires in COVID-19. Libraries were prepared by immunoSEQ multiplex PCR; TCRdb keeps only in-frame clonotypes and omits some of them. Here the sample spans fewer than 200,000 clones, about 90% being singletons. Sample: PBMCs or T cells enriched from blood (not recorded which). The receptors originated from a human donor with acute COVID-19. The donor label of this sample is uncertain.

The chain carries TRBV10-3 and TRBJ1-2, with no clear D. The length of the CDR3 is 13 residues. CDR1 is ENHRY and CDR2 is SYGVKD in the germline V gene. Between the trimmed V and J ends, which lost 9 bases and 4 bases, there was a span of 15 bases. CDR3 nucleotide sequence: TGTGCCATGGGGAGGGAGAACGGCTATGGCTACACCTTC. Translating it yields CAMGRENGYGYTF.

The chain carries TRBV21-1 and TRBJ1-2; the table's D gene call, TRBD1, was not cross checked with the DNA. TRBV21-1 corresponds to a pseudogene. The CDR3 extends over 15 amino acids. Here the CDR3 reads CASSKAGAEHYGYTF. The CDR3 DNA follows: TGTGCCAGCAGCAAAGCGGGGGCAGAACACTATGGCTACACCTTC.

V usage is TRBV7-9 and J usage is TRBJ2-3, with D possibly TRBD2 on 5 matching bases. CDR1 and CDR2 from the germline V gene are SEHNR and FQNEAQ (reference sequence). Deletions cut 1 base from V and 6 bases from J, with 11 bases between. The CDR3 has 14 amino acids. CDR3 in DNA: TGTGCCAGCAGCTTAGAAGGAGGCAGGGATACGCAGTATTTT. Its translation is CASSLEGGRDTQYF.

The chain has TRBV5-4 and TRBJ2-7; tentatively, D is TRBD2 (6 bases). The germline V gene has CDR1 SGHNT and CDR2 YYREEE (reference sequence). V was clipped by 2 bases and J by 2 bases, with 11 bases between them. CDR3 length: 14 residues. CDR3 DNA: TGTGCCAGCAGCTTCGGAGGGGCCCCCTACGAGCAGTACTTC. It yields the protein CASSFGGAPYEQYF.

The rearrangement links TRBV27 to TRBJ1-6; tentatively, D is TRBD1 (6 bases). CDR1 MNHEY and CDR2 SMNVEV come from the germline V gene (reference sequence). There are 16 residues in the CDR3. Trimming removed 7 bases at V and 5 bases at J, with 18 bases between. The CDR3 DNA is TGTGCCAGCAAGGAACCTACAGGGTTGAATAATTCACCCCTCCACTTT. Translated: CASKEPTGLNNSPLHF.

The chain uses TRBV27 and TRBJ1-5; unclear D gene. Trimming pared 1 base from V and 5 bases from J, leaving 9 bases between. Germline loops: CDR1 MNHEY, CDR2 SMNVEV (reference sequence). The CDR3 sequence is 14 residues long. The CDR3 nucleotides are TGTGCCAGCAGTTTATTCCGGTCGGATCAGCCCCAGCATTTT. It encodes CASSLFRSDQPQHF.

This sequence joins TRBV6-2 or TRBV6-3 and TRBJ2-7; 12 positions match TRBD2. The CDR3 consists of 17 residues. The V segment lost 4 bases and the J segment 0 bases; nucleotides outside the gene matches: 7. Germline V CDR1 and CDR2: MNHEY, SVGEGT. This CDR3 is CASSFPRTSGASYEQYF. The CDR3 DNA follows: TGTGCCAGCAGTTTTCCTCGGACTAGCGGGGCCTCCTACGAGCAGTACTTC.

This clone appeared a single time. This chain links TRBV5-5 with TRBJ1-2; D perhaps matches TRBD1 (5 bases). V lost 0 bases and J lost 4, with 10 bases in between. This CDR3 is built from 14 residues. Germline V lookup: CDR1 SGHKS, CDR2 YYEKEE (reference sequence). For the CDR3, the DNA is TGTGCCAGCAGCTTGGCCGGGGGGATCTATGGCTACACCTTC. Translation: CASSLAGGIYGYTF.

This clone was seen a handful of times. V and J are TRBV6-5 and TRBJ2-3; 9 nucleotides agree with TRBD2. After removal of 10 bases from V and 5 bases from J, the junction contained 7 bases not matched to a gene. CDR3 length equals 13 residues. Germline V gene sequence: CDR1 MNHEY, CDR2 SVGAGI. CDR3 amino acids: CATIAGAGDTQYF. As DNA, the CDR3 is TGTGCCACCATAGCGGGGGCGGGAGATACGCAGTATTTT.